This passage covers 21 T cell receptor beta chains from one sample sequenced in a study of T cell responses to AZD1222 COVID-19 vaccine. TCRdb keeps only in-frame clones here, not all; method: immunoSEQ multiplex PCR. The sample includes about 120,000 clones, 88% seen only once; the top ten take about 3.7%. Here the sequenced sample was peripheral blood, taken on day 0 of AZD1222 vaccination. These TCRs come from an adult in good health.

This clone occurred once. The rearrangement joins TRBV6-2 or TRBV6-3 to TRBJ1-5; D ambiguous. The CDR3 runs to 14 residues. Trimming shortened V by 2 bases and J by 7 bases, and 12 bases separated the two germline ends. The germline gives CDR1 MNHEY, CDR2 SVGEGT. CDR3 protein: CASSYRSLLQPQHF. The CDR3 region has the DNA TGTGCCAGCAGTTACAGGAGTCTCCTCCAGCCCCAGCATTTT.

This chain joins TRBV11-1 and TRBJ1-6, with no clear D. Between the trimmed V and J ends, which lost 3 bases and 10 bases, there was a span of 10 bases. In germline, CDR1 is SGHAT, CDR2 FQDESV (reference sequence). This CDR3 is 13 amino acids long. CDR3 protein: CASSLMELSPLHF. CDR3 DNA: TGTGCCAGCAGCTTGATGGAATTGTCACCCCTCCACTTT.

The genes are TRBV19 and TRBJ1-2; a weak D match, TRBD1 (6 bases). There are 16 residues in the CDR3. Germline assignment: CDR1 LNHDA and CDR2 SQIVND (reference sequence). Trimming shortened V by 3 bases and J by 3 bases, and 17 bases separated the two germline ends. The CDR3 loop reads CASSIGTPLVHYGYTF. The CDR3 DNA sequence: TGTGCCAGTAGTATTGGGACACCCCTCGTACACTATGGCTACACCTTC.

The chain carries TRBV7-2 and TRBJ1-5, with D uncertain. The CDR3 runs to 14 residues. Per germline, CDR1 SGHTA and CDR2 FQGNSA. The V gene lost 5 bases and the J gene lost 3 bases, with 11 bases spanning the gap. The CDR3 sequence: CASSLDGANQPQHF. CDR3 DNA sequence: TGTGCCAGCAGCCTCGACGGCGCCAATCAGCCCCAGCATTTT. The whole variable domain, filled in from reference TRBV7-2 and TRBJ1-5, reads GAGVSQSPSNKVTEKGKDVELRCDPISGHTALYWYRQSLGQGLEFLIYFQGNSAPDKSGLPSDRFSAERTGGSVSTLTIQRTQQEDSAVYLCASSLDGANQPQHFGDGTRLSIL.

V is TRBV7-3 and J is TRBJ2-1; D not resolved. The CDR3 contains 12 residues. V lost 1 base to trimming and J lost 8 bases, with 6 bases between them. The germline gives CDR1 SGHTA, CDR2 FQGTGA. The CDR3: CASSLIGDEQFF. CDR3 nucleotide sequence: TGTGCCAGCAGCTTAATTGGGGATGAGCAGTTCTTC.

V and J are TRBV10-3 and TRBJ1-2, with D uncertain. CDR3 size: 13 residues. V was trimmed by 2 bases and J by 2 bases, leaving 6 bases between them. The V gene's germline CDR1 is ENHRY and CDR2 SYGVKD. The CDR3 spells CAISEKGNYGYTF. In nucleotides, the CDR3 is TGTGCCATCAGTGAGAAGGGAAACTATGGCTACACCTTC.

For the CDR3, the DNA is TGTGCCAGCAGTCCGGACAGGGTTATCGGCTACACCTTC. Translation gives CASSPDRVIGYTF. The chain recombines TRBV12-3 or TRBV12-4 with TRBJ1-2, with 8 bases fitting TRBD1. There are 13 residues in the CDR3. V lost 5 bases and J lost 8; bases outside the gene matches: 7.

DNA of the CDR3: TGCGCCAGCAGCCCAGGGTACTCTAATGAAAAACTGTTTTTT. Translation gives CASSPGYSNEKLFF. The chain has TRBV4-3 and TRBJ1-4, with a weak D call TRBD1 (5 bases). CDR1 and CDR2 from the germline V gene are LGHNA and YSLEER. The CDR3 spans 14 residues. Trimming stripped 4 bases from V and 3 bases from J, with 9 bases between.

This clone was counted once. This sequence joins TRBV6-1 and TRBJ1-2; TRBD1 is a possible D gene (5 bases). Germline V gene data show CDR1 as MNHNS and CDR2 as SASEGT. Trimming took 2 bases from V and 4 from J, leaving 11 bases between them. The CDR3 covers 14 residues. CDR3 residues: CASSESGRVYGYTF. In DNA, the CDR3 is TGTGCCAGCAGTGAAAGCGGCAGGGTCTATGGCTACACCTTC.

This CDR3 reads CASSLDRDYGYTF. The DNA for the CDR3 is TGTGCCAGCAGCTTGGACCGGGACTATGGCTACACCTTC. This chain links TRBV5-6 with TRBJ1-2; D is unresolved. This CDR3 is built from 13 residues. Trimming cost V 0 bases and J 3 bases, with 6 bases left between them. CDR1 is SGHDT, CDR2 YYEEEE, per germline.

The CDR3 loop reads CASSPSQILAKNIQYF. CDR3 nucleotide sequence: TGTGCCAGCTCACCGTCACAAATTCTAGCCAAAAACATTCAGTACTTC. The chain uses TRBV18 and TRBJ2-4; D not certain. Looked up from germline, CDR1 is KGHSH and CDR2 is LQKENI. The CDR3 covers 16 residues. The V end was cut by 3 bases, the J end by 0 bases, with 12 bases between.

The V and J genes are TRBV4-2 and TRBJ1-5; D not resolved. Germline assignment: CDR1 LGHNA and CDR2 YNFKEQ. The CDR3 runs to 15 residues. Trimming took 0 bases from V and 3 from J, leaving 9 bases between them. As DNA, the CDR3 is TGTGCCAGCAGCCAAGAGGGAACTTACAATCAGCCCCAGCATTTT. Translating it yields CASSQEGTYNQPQHF.

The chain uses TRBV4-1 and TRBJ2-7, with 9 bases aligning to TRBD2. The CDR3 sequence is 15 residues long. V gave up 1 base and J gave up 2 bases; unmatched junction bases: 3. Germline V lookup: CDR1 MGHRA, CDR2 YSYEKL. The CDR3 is CASSQVPSGAYEQYF. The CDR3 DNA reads TGCGCCAGCAGCCAAGTACCTAGCGGGGCCTACGAGCAGTACTTC.

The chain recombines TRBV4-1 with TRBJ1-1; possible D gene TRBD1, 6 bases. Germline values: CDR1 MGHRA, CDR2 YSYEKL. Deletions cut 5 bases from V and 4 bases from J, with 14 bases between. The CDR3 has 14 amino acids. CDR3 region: CASSTRQASTEAFF. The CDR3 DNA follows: TGCGCCAGCAGCACGAGACAGGCGTCCACTGAAGCTTTCTTT.

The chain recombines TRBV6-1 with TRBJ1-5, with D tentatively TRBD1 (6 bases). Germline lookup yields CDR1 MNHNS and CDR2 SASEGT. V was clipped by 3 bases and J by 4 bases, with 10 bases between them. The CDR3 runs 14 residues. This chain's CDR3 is CASSDRGRNQPQHF. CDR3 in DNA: TGTGCCAGCAGTGACAGGGGACGGAATCAGCCCCAGCATTTT.

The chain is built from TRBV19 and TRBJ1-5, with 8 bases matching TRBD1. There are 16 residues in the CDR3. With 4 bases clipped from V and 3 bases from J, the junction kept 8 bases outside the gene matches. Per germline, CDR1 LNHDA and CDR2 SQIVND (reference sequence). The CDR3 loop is CASSSQGAGPNQPQHF. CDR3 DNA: TGTGCCAGTAGTAGCCAGGGGGCGGGTCCCAATCAGCCCCAGCATTTT. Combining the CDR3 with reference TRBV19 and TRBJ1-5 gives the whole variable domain DGGITQSPKYLFRKEGQNVTLSCEQNLNHDAMYWYRQDPGQGLRLIYYSQIVNDFQKGDIAEGYSVSREKKESFPLTVTSAQKNPTAFYLCASSSQGAGPNQPQHFGDGTRLSIL.

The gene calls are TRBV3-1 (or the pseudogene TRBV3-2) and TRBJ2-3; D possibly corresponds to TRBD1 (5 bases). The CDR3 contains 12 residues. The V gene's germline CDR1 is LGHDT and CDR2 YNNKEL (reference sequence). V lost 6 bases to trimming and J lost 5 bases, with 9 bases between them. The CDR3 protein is CASSSRGDTQYF. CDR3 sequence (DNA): TGTGCCAGCAGTTCAAGGGGAGATACGCAGTATTTT.

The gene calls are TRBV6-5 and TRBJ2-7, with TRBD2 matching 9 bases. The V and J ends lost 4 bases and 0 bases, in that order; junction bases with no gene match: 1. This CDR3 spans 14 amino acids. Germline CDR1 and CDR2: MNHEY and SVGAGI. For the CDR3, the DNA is TGTGCCAGCAGTTTAGCGGGGGTCTCCTACGAGCAGTACTTC. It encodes CASSLAGVSYEQYF.

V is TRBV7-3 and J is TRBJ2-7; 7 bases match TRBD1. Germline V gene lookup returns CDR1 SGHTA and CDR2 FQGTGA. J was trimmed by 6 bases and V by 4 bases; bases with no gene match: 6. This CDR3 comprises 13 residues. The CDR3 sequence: CASSSSSGGEQYF. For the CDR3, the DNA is TGTGCCAGCAGCTCTAGCTCAGGGGGCGAGCAGTACTTC.

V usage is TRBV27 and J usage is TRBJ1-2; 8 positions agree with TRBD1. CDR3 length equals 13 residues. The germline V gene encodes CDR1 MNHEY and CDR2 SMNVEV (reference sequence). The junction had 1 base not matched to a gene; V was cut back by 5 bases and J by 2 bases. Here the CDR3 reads CASSGQGNYGYTF. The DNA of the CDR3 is TGTGCCAGCAGTGGACAGGGCAACTATGGCTACACCTTC.

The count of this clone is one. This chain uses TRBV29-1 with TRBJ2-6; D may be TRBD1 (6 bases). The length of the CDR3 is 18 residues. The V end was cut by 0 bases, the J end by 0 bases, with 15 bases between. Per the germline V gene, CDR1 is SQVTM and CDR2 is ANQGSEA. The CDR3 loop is CSVEDVGGRGSGANVLTF. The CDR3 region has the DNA TGCAGCGTTGAAGATGTGGGTGGCAGGGGCTCTGGGGCCAACGTCCTGACTTTC. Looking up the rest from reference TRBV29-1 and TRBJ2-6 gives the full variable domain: SAVISQKPSRDICQRGTSLTIQCQVDSQVTMMFWYRQQPGQSLTLIATANQGSEATYESGFVIDKFPISRPNLTFSTLTVSNMSPEDSSIYLCSVEDVGGRGSGANVLTFGAGSRLTVL.